This TCR beta chain emerged from a study of blood T cell repertoires in COVID-19. Germline-derived CDR1 and CDR2 are LNHDA and SQIVND (reference sequence). The ends lost 3 bases at V and 4 bases at J; junction bases unmatched: 8. CDR3 length equals 16 residues. TCRdb's table, derived via immunoSEQ multiplex PCR, lists solely in-frame clones and lacks some. The sample lists under 55,000 clones, roughly 85% occurring once. The gene calls are TRBV19 and TRBJ1-2; 10 nucleotides match TRBD1. This receptor was obtained from a man between 65 and 85 years old with acute or convalescent COVID-19. The specimen was peripheral blood. The CDR3 DNA follows: TGTGCCAGTAGTATGCCCGGGACAGGGGAATTCTATGGCTACACCTTC. Translation gives CASSMPGTGEFYGYTF.